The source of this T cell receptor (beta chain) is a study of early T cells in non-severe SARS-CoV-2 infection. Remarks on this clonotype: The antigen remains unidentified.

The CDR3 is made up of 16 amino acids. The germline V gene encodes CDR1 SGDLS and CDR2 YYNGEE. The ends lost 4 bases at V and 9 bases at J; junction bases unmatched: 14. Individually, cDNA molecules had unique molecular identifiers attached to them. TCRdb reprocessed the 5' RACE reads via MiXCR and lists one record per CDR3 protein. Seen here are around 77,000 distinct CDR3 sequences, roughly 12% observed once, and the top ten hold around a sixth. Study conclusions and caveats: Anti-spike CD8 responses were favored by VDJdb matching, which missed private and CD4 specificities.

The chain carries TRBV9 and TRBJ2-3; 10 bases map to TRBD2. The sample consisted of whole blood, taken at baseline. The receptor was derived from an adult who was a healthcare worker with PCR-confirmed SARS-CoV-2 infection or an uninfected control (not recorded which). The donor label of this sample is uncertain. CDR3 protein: CASSSAGTSVASTQYF. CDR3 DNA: TGTGCCAGCAGCTCAGCCGGGACTAGCGTAGCTTCAACGCAGTATTTT.